A selection of T cell receptor beta chains follows, all from one sample in a study of CD8+ T cells in alopecia areata. Assay: immunoSEQ multiplex PCR; the TCRdb copy retains only in-frame clones and omits some. The sample records 200,000 or so clones, 55% to 75% being singletons. The material was CD4+ T cells sorted from blood, obtained at week 24, from a patient treated with tofacitinib. The receptors here all came from a human donor with alopecia areata. Both conserved end residues are part of each CDR3. The order of the fields is clone size, V gene, D gene, J gene, CDR3 DNA, CDR3 protein. The D gene is left open where the match is weak. Size tells how often a clone was seen (once, few, many) or the class of an expanded clone, and some rows leave it out.

>NA|TRBV29-1|NA|TRBJ2-5
TGCAGCGTTGAATCCGCGGGAGAGACCCAGTACTTC
CSVESAGETQYF
>NA|TRBV4-1|NA|TRBJ2-3
TGCGCCAGCAGCCAAGATAAGGGGATTAGCACAGATACGCAGTATTTT
CASSQDKGISTDTQYF
>NA|TRBV5-1|TRBD1|TRBJ2-3
TGCGCCAGCAGCTTGCAAACAGGGGACACAGATACGCAGTATTTT
CASSLQTGDTDTQYF
>few|TRBV10-3|TRBD2|TRBJ2-3
TGTGCCATCAGTGAGTTATCCGGGACTAGCGGGAGTCTCGCAGATACGCAGTATTTT
CAISELSGTSGSLADTQYF
>NA|TRBV5-1|NA|TRBJ1-2
TGCGCCAGCGCCCCCGGGCAGACCGTAAACTATGGCTACACCTTC
CASAPGQTVNYGYTF
>NA|TRBV7-9|NA|TRBJ2-7
TGTGCCAGCAGTCCAGGAGAGAGCTCCTACGAGCAGTACTTC
CASSPGESSYEQYF
>NA|TRBV4-2|NA|TRBJ2-7
TGTGCCAGCAGCTCAAGGGAAACCTACTACGAGCAGTACTTC
CASSSRETYYEQYF
>NA|TRBV19|NA|TRBJ2-3
TGTGCCAGTAAAGCTAGATCTAGCACAGATACGCAGTATTTT
CASKARSSTDTQYF
>NA|TRBV30|TRBD1|TRBJ1-2
TGTGCCTGGAGTGTGACAGGGAGGCCTAGCTATGGCTACACCTTC
CAWSVTGRPSYGYTF
>NA|TRBV30|TRBD2|TRBJ2-2
TGTGCCTGGGATAGCGGGAGCCCCACCGGGGAGCTGTTTTTT
CAWDSGSPTGELFF
>NA|TRBV7-2|NA|TRBJ1-2
TGTGCCAGCAGCGCAGGGTTTAACTATGGCTACACCTTC
CASSAGFNYGYTF
>NA|TRBV29-1|NA|TRBJ2-1
TGCAGCGTGGAAACAGGGTACGTGCAGTTCTTC
CSVETGYVQFF
>NA|TRBV7-9|NA|TRBJ1-6
TGTGCCAGCAGCCACACGGACCGTCTTCCCCTCCACTTT
CASSHTDRLPLHF
>NA|TRBV5-4|NA|TRBJ1-5
TGTGCCAGCAGCTTGGAGCCCTTCGAGCCCCAGCATTTT
CASSLEPFEPQHF
>NA|TRBV29-1|TRBD2|TRBJ2-5
TGCAGCGTTGAAGCCTGGCCCGGGGGGGCCCATGAGACCCAGTACTTC
CSVEAWPGGAHETQYF
>few|TRBV2|TRBD1|TRBJ1-2
TGTGCCAGCAGAGAAGGGGACAGTGGCTATGGCTACACCTTC
CASREGDSGYGYTF
>NA|TRBV10-3|NA|TRBJ2-7
TGTGCCATCAGTGAGAACAGGGATGACTACGAGCAGTACTTC
CAISENRDDYEQYF
>NA|TRBV29-1|NA|TRBJ2-3
TGCAGCGTTGCTGCAGGGACCACAGATACGCAGTATTTT
CSVAAGTTDTQYF
>NA|TRBV11-3|NA|TRBJ2-3
TGTGCCAGCAGCTTACAGGGGAGTAGAGATACGCAGTATTTT
CASSLQGSRDTQYF
>NA|TRBV25-1|TRBD1|TRBJ1-2
TGTGCCAGCAGTGAATATAGGGGGCCTCGGGGTAGCTACACCTTC
CASSEYRGPRGSYTF
>NA|TRBV25-1|NA|TRBJ1-4
TGTGCCAGCAGTGATTGGACCGGGGGGCTAGGAAAACTGTTTTTT
CASSDWTGGLGKLFF
>NA|TRBV9|NA|TRBJ2-3
TGTGCCAGCAGCGTATCCGGACAGTCAGATACGCAGTATTTT
CASSVSGQSDTQYF
>NA|TRBV6-5|TRBD2|TRBJ2-3
TGTGCCAGCAGTTACCCCGGGACTAGCTCAGATACGCAGTATTTT
CASSYPGTSSDTQYF
>NA|TRBV5-6|NA|TRBJ1-1
TGTGCCAGCAAAGGGACGGTGAACACTGAAGCTTTCTTT
CASKGTVNTEAFF
>few|TRBV29-1|TRBD1|TRBJ1-4
TGCAGCGTTGAGCTAGGAGGGGGCGGAAAACTGTTTTTT
CSVELGGGGKLFF
>NA|TRBV19|NA|TRBJ1-1
TGTGCCAGTAGTATAGTTTGGGAGGCTGAAGCTTTCTTT
CASSIVWEAEAFF
>NA|TRBV5-4|NA|TRBJ2-7
TGTGCCAGCAGACCGCGGGACAAACTCTACGAGCAGTACTTC
CASRPRDKLYEQYF
>NA|TRBV6-1|TRBD1|TRBJ1-5
TGTGCCAGCACTACAGGGGGGGGTCAGCCCCAGCATTTT
CASTTGGGQPQHF
>once|TRBV27|NA|TRBJ2-3
TGTGCCAGCAGTATCCAGGAACCGGGCCGCGTAGATACGCAGTATTTT
CASSIQEPGRVDTQYF
>NA|TRBV7-9|TRBD1|TRBJ1-1
TGTGCCAGCAGCCCTGGACAGGTGGCTGAAGCTTTCTTT
CASSPGQVAEAFF
>NA|TRBV30|NA|TRBJ2-1
TGTGCCTGGGTCGGCGAGAACGCCTACAATGAGCAGTTCTTC
CAWVGENAYNEQFF
>NA|TRBV30|NA|TRBJ1-3
TGTGCCTGGAGTACAGGGAACCAAGGAAACACCATATATTTT
CAWSTGNQGNTIYF
>NA|TRBV5-1|NA|TRBJ2-1
TGCGCCAGCAGCTCCGGGACACATAGCCACACTGAGCAGTTCTTC
CASSSGTHSHTEQFF
>NA|TRBV5-4|NA|TRBJ2-3
TGTGCCAGCGCTTTGGCAGGGAGCACAGATACGCAGTATTTT
CASALAGSTDTQYF
>NA|TRBV30|NA|TRBJ2-6
TGTGCCTGGAGTGGCCCGGGGCTTGGGGCCAACGTCCTGACTTTC
CAWSGPGLGANVLTF
>NA|TRBV27|NA|TRBJ1-1
TGTGCCAGCAGTTTATCGCCCCGGCTAGAAGCTTTCTTT
CASSLSPRLEAFF
>few|TRBV30|NA|TRBJ1-2
TGTGCCTGGACCCCTCCGGAGCCTCGGGACCCTAACTATGGCTACACCTTC
CAWTPPEPRDPNYGYTF
>NA|TRBV29-1|NA|TRBJ2-2
TGCAGCGTTATTGCGGGACTGGGCGCGGACACCGGGGAGCTGTTTTTT
CSVIAGLGADTGELFF
>NA|TRBV5-1|TRBD1|TRBJ2-1
TGCGCCAGCAGCTTGGTGTGGACAGGGGGTATGAATGAGCAGTTCTTC
CASSLVWTGGMNEQFF
>few|TRBV20-1|NA|TRBJ1-1
TGCAGTGCCCGCACGGACATCGCGGCTTTCTTT
CSARTDIAAFF
>NA|TRBV27|NA|TRBJ2-7
TGTGCCAGCAGTTTTTTTGAACAGAACGAGCAGTACTTC
CASSFFEQNEQYF
>few|TRBV29-1|NA|TRBJ1-1
TGCAGCGTTGAAATTTTCACTGAAGCTTTCTTT
CSVEIFTEAFF
>NA|TRBV7-2|TRBD1|TRBJ1-6
TGTGCCAGCAGCTTTAAGGGACAGGGGCAATCACCCCTCCACTTT
CASSFKGQGQSPLHF
>NA|TRBV15|TRBD2|TRBJ2-7
TGTGCCACCAGCAGAAGTCTAGCGGAGTCCTACGAGCAGTACTTC
CATSRSLAESYEQYF
>NA|TRBV29-1|NA|TRBJ2-7
TGCAGCGTAGAAGGGGTTACTACCTACGAGCAGTACTTC
CSVEGVTTYEQYF
>NA|TRBV5-6|TRBD1|TRBJ2-7
TGTGCCAGCAGCTGGATGATACGGGACAGCTCCTACGAGCAGTACTTC
CASSWMIRDSSYEQYF